This TCR beta chain was obtained from a study of human T cells and chemical hapten exposure. On the study more broadly: The patch tests put 0.01% DPC on the skin of the upper back and were read 6 days later.

TCRdb processed the RACE reads anew with MiXCR; each CDR3 protein has one entry. This repertoire shows about 380,000 distinct CDR3 sequences, approximately 4.4% found once; its top ten account for 2% to 2.5%. This CDR3 spans 14 amino acids. Germline values: CDR1 SGHTA, CDR2 FQGNSA. Trimming shortened V by 1 base and J by 1 base, and 7 bases separated the two germline ends. Overall study findings and caveats: Large CDR3 similarity clusters arose significantly more often from expanded TCRs than from controls.

This clonotype has ten or more counts. Its target is not known. The time point was: patch test 1, 2 weeks after DPC sensitization. Treatment reported: therapeutic diphenylcyclopropenone sensitization with weekly scalp DPC. This chain links TRBV7-2 with TRBJ1-1; D gene ambiguous. This specimen consisted of whole blood, obtained in connection with sensitization to the hapten diphenylcyclopropenone (DPC). The receptor was isolated from a woman between 50 and 59 years old with alopecia areata. Some clones in this sample may be carry-over from other donors' samples. The CDR3 reads CASSLVKGNTEAFF. CDR3 nucleotide sequence: TGTGCCAGCAGCTTAGTGAAGGGGAACACTGAAGCTTTCTTT. The full variable domain, its missing parts supplied by reference TRBV7-2 and TRBJ1-1, is GAGVSQSPSNKVTEKGKDVELRCDPISGHTALYWYRQSLGQGLEFLIYFQGNSAPDKSGLPSDRFSAERTGGSVSTLTIQRTQQEDSAVYLCASSLVKGNTEAFFGQGTRLTVV.